These T cell receptor beta chains were read from a single sample in a study of PD-1 blockade in classical Hodgkin lymphoma. The method was immunoSEQ multiplex PCR; TCRdb's version includes in-frame clones alone and lacks a portion of them. Of about 41,000 clones listed, around two thirds are singletons. The sample was peripheral blood mononuclear cells (PBMCs), taken before the fourth cycle of nivolumab. The receptors come from a human donor with classical Hodgkin lymphoma. The CDR3 runs from the conserved cysteine through the conserved F or W. Fields, in order: V gene, clone size, D gene, J gene, CDR3 protein, CDR3 DNA. A D gene is named only where the DNA matches it firmly. Expanded clones get a size class; other rows say once, few or many, or leave the size out.

TRBV2	medium-sized	TRBD1	TRBJ1-3	CASSMDRAGNTIYF	TGTGCCAGCAGTATGGACAGGGCCGGAAACACCATATATTTT
TRBV5-4	once	TRBD2	TRBJ2-5	CASSLFSSGGSGTQYF	TGTGCCAGCAGCTTGTTTAGTAGCGGGGGTTCGGGGACCCAGTACTTC
TRBV6-6	.	TRBD1	TRBJ2-7	CASIRQGTYEQYF	TGTGCCAGCATACGACAGGGGACCTACGAGCAGTACTTC
TRBV6-5	.	TRBD2	TRBJ2-1	CASKQGLGSYNEQFF	TGTGCCAGCAAACAAGGACTAGGGTCCTACAATGAGCAGTTCTTC
TRBV19	many	.	TRBJ1-5	CASSTTAGNQPQHF	TGTGCCAGTAGTACAACCGCAGGGAATCAGCCCCAGCATTTT
TRBV7-9	.	.	TRBJ2-7	CASSSSGVHEQYF	TGTGCCAGCAGCTCCTCGGGGGTCCACGAGCAGTACTTC
TRBV6-5	.	TRBD1	TRBJ1-1	CASSIGTGNWGAFF	TGTGCCAGCAGTATAGGGACAGGGAATTGGGGAGCTTTCTTT
TRBV15	.	.	TRBJ1-1	CATSAGVRGTEAFF	TGTGCCACCAGCGCTGGGGTCAGGGGAACTGAAGCTTTCTTT
TRBV7-2	.	.	TRBJ2-7	CASSLGFLALEQYF	TGTGCCAGCAGCTTAGGTTTCCTAGCCCTTGAGCAGTACTTC
TRBV19	.	.	TRBJ2-7	CASSMKGLTYEQYF	TGTGCCAGTAGTATGAAGGGACTCACCTACGAGCAGTACTTC
TRBV29-1	.	.	TRBJ1-2	CSVSGLETYGYTF	TGCAGCGTTTCCGGACTTGAGACCTATGGCTACACCTTC
TRBV18	.	.	TRBJ1-4	CASSPNEKLFF	TGTGCCAGCTCGCCTAATGAAAAACTGTTTTTT